Below, 13 T cell receptor beta chains from the same sample are listed, as sequenced in a study of blood T cells in healthy people across ages. The second PCR ran roughly 6 to 11 cycles with a sample-barcoded 5' primer and J-beta primers. One entry per CDR3 protein results from TCRdb running MiXCR on the 5' RACE reads. This table holds around 710,000 distinct CDR3 sequences, about 40% found once. Source material: blood. The receptor set was obtained from a woman aged 55-69 years in good health.

The chain recombines TRBV4-3 with TRBJ2-7; 10 bases match TRBD2. Germline V lookup: CDR1 LGHNA, CDR2 YSLEER. V lost 0 bases and J lost 0; bases outside the gene matches: 17. The CDR3 is made up of 21 amino acids. The CDR3 sequence: CASSQELKSGRAGLDSYEQYF. CDR3 sequence (DNA): TGCGCCAGCAGCCAAGAGCTTAAAAGCGGGAGGGCCGGTCTAGACTCCTACGAGCAGTACTTC.

This chain connects TRBV15 to TRBJ2-3; D ambiguous. CDR3 length: 12 residues. Germline V gene lookup returns CDR1 LNHNV and CDR2 YYDKDF (reference sequence). The V and J ends lost 1 base and 4 bases respectively, with 3 bases between them. The CDR3 is CATSRVADTQYF. For the CDR3, the DNA is TGTGCCACCAGCAGAGTGGCAGATACGCAGTATTTT.

The V call is TRBV13, the J call TRBJ1-1; no clear D. The V gene lost 0 bases and the J gene lost 0 bases, with 11 bases spanning the gap. Germline-derived CDR1 and CDR2 are PRHDT and FYEKMQ (reference sequence). The CDR3 extends over 16 amino acids. The CDR3 DNA sequence: TGTGCCAGCAGCTTAGGCCAGAGACATATGAACACTGAAGCTTTCTTT. Its protein is CASSLGQRHMNTEAFF. Full variable domain (remainder filled in from reference TRBV13 and TRBJ1-1): AAGVIQSPRHLIKEKRETATLKCYPIPRHDTVYWYQQGPGQDPQFLISFYEKMQSDKGSIPDRFSAQQFSDYHSELNMSSLELGDSALYFCASSLGQRHMNTEAFFGQGTRLTVV.

The chain has TRBV27 and TRBJ2-3; D perhaps matches TRBD2 (6 bases). The germline CDR1 and CDR2 sequences are MNHEY and SMNVEV (reference sequence). The germline V and J ends were trimmed by 5 bases and 0 bases, with 12 bases remaining between them. This CDR3 comprises 15 residues. DNA for the CDR3: TGTGCCAGCAGTCGTTGGGGGACTAGCACAGATACGCAGTATTTT. Amino acid sequence: CASSRWGTSTDTQYF.

The V call is TRBV20-1, the J call TRBJ2-3; tentative D call: TRBD2 (6 bases). Germline V gene sequence: CDR1 DFQATT, CDR2 SNEGSKA (reference sequence). Trimming cost V 1 base and J 2 bases, with 13 bases left between them. This CDR3 region has 15 residues. CDR3 sequence (DNA): TGCAGTGCTAGAGGGCCGGGCGGGGACACAGATACGCAGTATTTT. Encoded protein: CSARGPGGDTDTQYF.

A remark on this clonotype: Mismatch with germline at one junction end may stem from a read error. The chain recombines TRBV27 with TRBJ1-2, with TRBD1 matching 8 bases. The CDR3 contains 15 residues. The germline V gene has CDR1 MNHEY and CDR2 SMNVEV (reference sequence). This chain's CDR3 is CTSMERDRSSDGYTF. The DNA of the CDR3 is TGTACCAGCATGGAAAGGGACAGGAGTAGTGATGGCTACACCTTC.

This clonotype was recorded at least ten times. V is TRBV7-2 and J is TRBJ2-7, with D uncertain. The V and J ends lost 1 base and 8 bases respectively, with 9 bases between them. CDR3 length equals 12 residues. Germline V CDR1 and CDR2: SGHTA, FQGNSA. Here the CDR3 DNA reads TGTGCCAGCAGCTTAGGACCGTCTAAGCAGTACTTC. Its translation is CASSLGPSKQYF.

This clonotype was counted a single time. The V gene is TRBV7-2, the J gene TRBJ2-2; 7 bases fit TRBD1. The CDR3 runs 14 residues. V lost 4 bases, J lost 5 bases, and 4 bases stayed unmatched. Germline CDR1 and CDR2: SGHTA and FQGNSA. DNA of the CDR3: TGTGCCAGCAGCTCAACGACAGGGACCGGGGAGCTGTTTTTT. Amino acid sequence: CASSSTTGTGELFF.

The chain joins TRBV6-2 or TRBV6-3 to TRBJ2-1, with 7 positions matching TRBD2. J gave up 0 bases and V 6 bases, and 5 bases lay outside the gene matches. The CDR3 is 15 residues long. CDR1 is MNHEY and CDR2 is SVGEGT in the germline V gene. The CDR3 nucleotides read TGTGCCAGCAGGCTGAGCGGGGTCTCCTACAATGAGCAGTTCTTC. Amino acids: CASRLSGVSYNEQFF.

The chain links TRBV28 to TRBJ2-1, with a possible D match to TRBD2 (7 bases). The V end lost 4 bases, the J end lost 7 bases, and 17 bases lay between the germline ends. CDR3 size: 15 residues. Germline V gene data show CDR1 as MDHEN and CDR2 as SYDVKM. The chain's CDR3 is CASSSGGGGSNEQFF. The CDR3 DNA reads as TGTGCCAGCAGTTCAGGCGGGGGCGGGAGTAATGAGCAGTTCTTC.

This clonotype has only a few counts. The gene calls are TRBV6-5 and TRBJ2-1; 8 bases align to TRBD1. Germline trimming cut 6 bases from V and 9 bases from J; bases unmatched to any gene: 4. The CDR3 sequence is 12 residues long. The germline V gene encodes CDR1 MNHEY and CDR2 SVGAGI. Written as DNA, the CDR3 is TGTGCCAGCAGCCGGGACAGGACTGAGCAGTTCTTC. Translated: CASSRDRTEQFF.

This clonotype was counted only a few times. The CDR3 spells CASSRDPNEQFF. CDR3 DNA: TGTGCCAGCAGCCGGGACCCTAATGAGCAGTTCTTC. The chain combines TRBV7-9 with TRBJ2-1; either TRBD1 or TRBD2 may fit D (5 bases each). This CDR3 spans 12 amino acids. Trimming removed 5 bases from V and 7 bases from J, with 9 bases in between. Germline V gene lookup returns CDR1 SEHNR and CDR2 FQNEAQ (reference sequence).

The chain employs TRBV7-3 and TRBJ1-1; D is ambiguous. Germline-derived CDR1 and CDR2 are SGHTA and FQGTGA. The CDR3 has 13 residues. With 5 bases removed from V and 5 bases from J, the gap between germline ends came to 12 bases. CDR3 protein: CASSQPGSTEAFF. In nucleotides, the CDR3 is TGTGCCAGCAGCCAACCGGGTAGTACTGAAGCTTTCTTT.